The 30 T cell receptor beta chains in this list originate from one sample, sequenced in a study of cytomegalovirus exposure and HLA in healthy donors. Researchers ran the PCR with 60 Vbeta and 13 Jbeta primers. TCRdb's copy holds only in-frame clones and misses some; the assay was immunoSEQ multiplex PCR. The sample contains more than 45,000 clones, just under 85% of which appear only once. Sequenced material: PBMCs. These TCRs come from a man in his fifties or sixties in good health and CMV-seronegative.

This chain links TRBV27 with TRBJ2-5; no clear D gene. Germline V gene sequence: CDR1 MNHEY, CDR2 SMNVEV (reference sequence). The CDR3 covers 13 residues. Trimming shortened V by 3 bases and J by 2 bases, and 7 bases separated the two germline ends. CDR3 coding DNA: TGTGCCAGCAGTTTTGCCCGGCAAGAGACCCAGTACTTC. It translates to CASSFARQETQYF.

In its sample, this clone was seen a few times. V usage is TRBV4-1 and J usage is TRBJ1-4, with TRBD1 as a possible D gene (5 bases). The germline CDR1 and CDR2 sequences are MGHRA and YSYEKL. V was shortened by 2 bases and J by 7 bases, with 14 bases between the two germline ends. The CDR3 spans 15 residues. The CDR3 DNA reads as TGCGCCAGCAGCCAACCCAGGGAGGCGAGTGAAAAACTGTTTTTT. This translates into CASSQPREASEKLFF.

The chain links TRBV6-6 to TRBJ2-7; 10 positions agree with TRBD1. Germline V gene data show CDR1 as MNHNY and CDR2 as SVGAGI (reference sequence). V trimming: 7 bases; J trimming: 2 bases; junction bases outside the gene matches: 5. The CDR3 consists of 14 residues. The CDR3 loop is CASTSGTGAYEQYF. CDR3 nucleotides: TGTGCCAGCACCTCCGGGACAGGGGCCTACGAGCAGTACTTC.

This clone was seen a handful of times. The chain recombines TRBV5-1 with TRBJ2-5, with 11 positions matching TRBD1. This CDR3 comprises 16 residues. Per the germline V gene, CDR1 is SGHRS and CDR2 is YFSETQ. V lost 3 bases, J lost 0 bases, and 4 bases stayed unmatched. The CDR3 loop is CASSSGTGGYQETQYF. In DNA, the CDR3 is TGCGCCAGCAGCTCCGGGACAGGGGGTTACCAAGAGACCCAGTACTTC. The full variable domain, in which reference TRBV5-1 and TRBJ2-5 provide the parts outside the CDR3, is KAGVTQTPRYLIKTRGQQVTLSCSPISGHRSVSWYQQTPGQGLQFLFEYFSETQRNKGNFPGRFSGRQFSNSRSEMNVSTLELGDSALYLCASSSGTGGYQETQYFGPGTRLLVL.

The chain joins TRBV5-1 to TRBJ2-1, with 7 bases lining up with TRBD2. CDR1 is SGHRS, CDR2 YFSETQ, per germline. J was trimmed by 4 bases and V by 0 bases; bases with no gene match: 7. CDR3 length equals 16 residues. The CDR3 reads CASSLEWGGTYNEQFF. CDR3 sequence (DNA): TGCGCCAGCAGCTTGGAGTGGGGGGGGACTTACAATGAGCAGTTCTTC.

The table lists this clone with a count of one. The CDR3 sequence is CATSGTNRGVNTEAFF. The CDR3 coding sequence is TGTGCCACCAGCGGAACCAACAGGGGAGTGAACACTGAAGCTTTCTTT. This chain links TRBV15 with TRBJ1-1, with 7 nucleotides matching TRBD1. CDR1 is LNHNV, CDR2 YYDKDF, per germline (reference sequence). V was pared by 5 bases and J by 0 bases, with 9 bases of the junction left unmatched. This CDR3 comprises 16 residues.

The V and J genes are TRBV4-2 and TRBJ1-1, with 7 bases identical to TRBD1. V gave up 2 bases and J gave up 1 base; unmatched junction bases: 10. Germline CDR1 LGHNA, CDR2 YNFKEQ. This CDR3 has 17 amino acids. This chain's CDR3 is CASSQIQRRQGNTEAFF. CDR3 DNA: TGTGCCAGCAGCCAAATTCAACGCCGACAGGGGAACACTGAAGCTTTCTTT.

The chain joins TRBV6-1 to TRBJ2-2; D possibly corresponds to TRBD2 (5 bases). The length of the CDR3 is 15 residues. V was cut by 5 bases and J by 1 base, with 11 bases left in between. Germline-derived CDR1 and CDR2 are MNHNS and SASEGT. The CDR3 coding sequence is TGTGCCAGCAGTTCAAGAGGGCGGAACACCGGGGAGCTGTTTTTT. Amino acids: CASSSRGRNTGELFF.

This chain connects TRBV18 to TRBJ2-7; the match to TRBD2 covers 8 bases. Germline V gives CDR1 KGHSH, CDR2 LQKENI. V shed 4 bases, J shed 0 bases, and the junction held 11 bases outside the gene matches. This CDR3 has 17 residues. The CDR3 reads CASSLISPGLGSYEQYF. The CDR3 region has the DNA TGTGCCAGCTCACTAATTTCGCCGGGACTAGGCTCCTACGAGCAGTACTTC. The whole variable domain, filled in from reference TRBV18 and TRBJ2-7, reads NAGVMQNPRHLVRRRGQEARLRCSPMKGHSHVYWYRQLPEEGLKFMVYLQKENIIDESGMPKERFSAEFPKEGPSILRIQQVVRGDSAAYFCASSLISPGLGSYEQYFGPGTRLTVT.

The chain carries TRBV28 and TRBJ2-1; 8 bases map to TRBD2. CDR3 length equals 18 residues. Germline V CDR1 and CDR2: MDHEN, SYDVKM. The trim removed 3 bases at V and 5 bases at J, leaving 15 bases unmatched. DNA for the CDR3: TGTGCCAGCAGTTTCGGTTTCAGCGGTAGCGGGGTGCACAATGAGCAGTTCTTC. Protein sequence: CASSFGFSGSGVHNEQFF.

The rearrangement links TRBV9 to TRBJ2-5, with TRBD2 matching 7 bases. Trimming removed 2 bases from V and 4 bases from J; junction bases left unmatched: 5. The CDR3 runs 14 residues. The germline V gene encodes CDR1 SGDLS and CDR2 YYNGEE. DNA for the CDR3: TGTGCCAGCAGCGTGTGGGGGGAGGGAGAGACCCAGTACTTC. Translated, it gives CASSVWGEGETQYF. The full variable domain, in which reference TRBV9 and TRBJ2-5 provide the parts outside the CDR3, is DSGVTQTPKHLITATGQRVTLRCSPRSGDLSVYWYQQSLDQGLQFLIQYYNGEERAKGNILERFSAQQFPDLHSELNLSSLELGDSALYFCASSVWGEGETQYFGPGTRLLVL.

The CDR3 sequence: CASGRDNYEQYF. Written as DNA, the CDR3 is TGCGCCAGCGGACGGGACAACTACGAGCAGTACTTC. The chain combines TRBV5-1 with TRBJ2-7, with D possibly being TRBD1 (6 bases). V was clipped by 7 bases and J by 3 bases, with 11 bases between them. CDR3 length: 12 residues. Germline assignment: CDR1 SGHRS and CDR2 YFSETQ.

This chain connects TRBV2 to TRBJ2-7, with 10 bases matching TRBD1. This CDR3 contains 16 residues. Germline V gene lookup returns CDR1 SNHLY and CDR2 FYNNEI. J lost 5 bases, V lost 2 bases, and 9 bases had no gene match. The CDR3 is CASSELLGDRGDEQYF. The CDR3 nucleotides read TGTGCCAGCAGTGAATTATTAGGGGACAGGGGCGACGAGCAGTACTTC. Filled out from reference TRBV2 and TRBJ2-7, the complete variable domain reads EPEVTQTPSHQVTQMGQEVILRCVPISNHLYFYWYRQILGQKVEFLVSFYNNEISEKSEIFDDQFSVERPDGSNFTLKIRSTKLEDSAMYFCASSELLGDRGDEQYFGPGTRLTVT.

The chain uses TRBV19 and TRBJ1-1, with TRBD1 identical over 10 bases. V lost 6 bases, J lost 11 bases, and 3 bases stayed unmatched. CDR1 is LNHDA, CDR2 SQIVND, per germline (reference sequence). This CDR3 is 11 amino acids long. CDR3 coding DNA: TGTGCCAGTAGGACAGGGGGCTTGGCTTTCTTT. It codes for CASRTGGLAFF.

This chain uses TRBV23-1 with TRBJ2-7, with D perhaps TRBD2 (6 bases). Being an ORF, TRBV23-1 has a function that is uncertain. The CDR3 loop spans 15 amino acids. V lost 2 bases and J lost 2, with 13 bases in between. The CDR3 is CASSQTAGRPYEQYF. The CDR3 DNA follows: TGCGCCAGCAGTCAAACGGCAGGGAGGCCCTACGAGCAGTACTTC.

This clone turned up a few times. This rearrangement joins TRBV20-1 to TRBJ1-2; D not certain. CDR3 length equals 10 residues. Per the germline V gene, CDR1 is DFQATT and CDR2 is SNEGSKA (reference sequence). Deletions cut 5 bases from V and 6 bases from J, with 7 bases between. The CDR3 is CSAPQNGYTF. DNA for the CDR3: TGCAGTGCTCCCCAGAATGGCTACACCTTC.

This rearrangement joins TRBV6-7 to TRBJ1-6; D unclear. TRBV6-7 is treated as an ORF (open reading frame) with a function not yet certain. V lost 7 bases and J 8 bases, leaving 12 bases between the germline ends. The CDR3 loop spans 13 amino acids. The CDR3 coding sequence is TGTGCCAGCAACAACGTGAGGGATTCACCCCTCCACTTT. Translation gives CASNNVRDSPLHF.

CDR3 in amino acids: CASSLDPVSNTIYF. The CDR3 nucleotides read TGCGCCAGCAGCTTGGATCCAGTTTCAAACACCATATATTTT. J is TRBJ1-3 and V is TRBV5-1; D is ambiguous. V lost 0 bases, J lost 6 bases, and 10 bases lay in between. In germline, CDR1 is SGHRS, CDR2 YFSETQ. The CDR3 contains 14 residues.

The chain links TRBV6-6 to TRBJ2-3, with D unclear. The V end was cut by 2 bases, the J end by 1 base, with 7 bases between. This CDR3 has 14 residues. Germline assignment: CDR1 MNHNY and CDR2 SVGAGI (reference sequence). CDR3 sequence reads: CASSYTSGTDTQYF. DNA of the CDR3: TGTGCCAGCAGTTACACCTCGGGCACAGATACGCAGTATTTT.

The chain combines TRBV4-1 with TRBJ2-7; tentative D call: TRBD2 (5 bases). V lost 4 bases and J lost 2, with 15 bases in between. The CDR3 is made up of 15 amino acids. Looked up from germline, CDR1 is MGHRA and CDR2 is YSYEKL. In nucleotides, the CDR3 is TGCGCCAGCAGCCCGGCGGGCACAGCAACCTACGAGCAGTACTTC. Encoded protein: CASSPAGTATYEQYF.

A word on this clone: The same CDR3 is also encoded by other DNA sequences in this sample. The V gene is TRBV5-1, the J gene TRBJ2-3; D remains ambiguous. V was pared by 0 bases and J by 0 bases, with 8 bases between. Per germline, CDR1 SGHRS and CDR2 YFSETQ. The CDR3 has 15 residues. The CDR3 loop is CASSLAGTSTDTQYF. CDR3 nucleotides: TGCGCCAGCAGCTTGGCGGGTACTAGCACAGATACGCAGTATTTT. Drawing the rest from reference TRBV5-1 and TRBJ2-3, the complete variable domain is KAGVTQTPRYLIKTRGQQVTLSCSPISGHRSVSWYQQTPGQGLQFLFEYFSETQRNKGNFPGRFSGRQFSNSRSEMNVSTLELGDSALYLCASSLAGTSTDTQYFGPGTRLTVL.

The V and J genes are TRBV9 and TRBJ1-6, with D maybe TRBD1 (6 bases). V lost 4 bases and J 9 bases, leaving 17 bases between the germline ends. Germline V gene data show CDR1 as SGDLS and CDR2 as YYNGEE. The CDR3 loop spans 15 amino acids. The CDR3 DNA follows: TGTGCCAGCAGCTCAGCGGGGGGGCAGCGTTCACCCCTCCACTTT. This sequence encodes CASSSAGGQRSPLHF.

The genes are TRBV6-5 and TRBJ1-3; 7 nucleotides line up with TRBD1. This CDR3 region has 12 residues. The V gene end was trimmed by 8 bases and the J gene end by 3 bases; junction bases not matched to a gene: 1. Germline CDR1 MNHEY, CDR2 SVGAGI. As DNA, the CDR3 is TGTGCCAGCCGGGACAGTGGAAACACCATATATTTT. This gives the protein CASRDSGNTIYF.

This clone occurred a few times. This chain uses TRBV6-1 with TRBJ2-5, with 10 bases identical to TRBD2. V dropped 6 bases and J dropped 2; count of bases not matched to a gene: 6. CDR1 MNHNS and CDR2 SASEGT come from the germline V gene. This CDR3 has 15 amino acids. The CDR3 protein is CASSASGGYQETQYF. CDR3 DNA sequence: TGTGCCAGCAGCGCTAGCGGGGGATATCAAGAGACCCAGTACTTC.

By share, this clone counts as medium-sized. This chain connects TRBV4-2 to TRBJ1-1; 7 bases fit TRBD1. V lost 4 bases and J lost 0; bases outside the gene matches: 2. This CDR3 contains 14 residues. From germline, CDR1 is LGHNA and CDR2 YNFKEQ. CDR3 region: CASSRGQMNTEAFF. The CDR3 nucleotides read TGTGCCAGCAGCCGGGGACAGATGAACACTGAAGCTTTCTTT.

The chain carries TRBV5-5 and TRBJ1-1; 7 nucleotides match TRBD1. Germline CDR1 reads SGHKS; CDR2 reads YYEKEE (reference sequence). The CDR3 sequence is 15 residues long. V shed 0 bases and J 1 base; nucleotides not matched to a gene: 3. The CDR3 sequence is CASSLVDRTNTEAFF. The CDR3 DNA is TGTGCCAGCAGCTTGGTGGACAGGACGAACACTGAAGCTTTCTTT.

The V call is TRBV7-2, the J call TRBJ1-1; 8 bases match TRBD1. Trimming at V came to 3 bases and at J to 1 base, leaving 4 bases not matched to a gene. This CDR3 has 15 amino acids. Germline CDR1 reads SGHTA; CDR2 reads FQGNSA. The CDR3 DNA sequence: TGTGCCAGCAGCTTCACAGGGGGAGGGAACACTGAAGCTTTCTTT. This sequence encodes CASSFTGGGNTEAFF. The complete variable domain, with remaining parts taken from reference TRBV7-2 and TRBJ1-1, reads GAGVSQSPSNKVTEKGKDVELRCDPISGHTALYWYRQSLGQGLEFLIYFQGNSAPDKSGLPSDRFSAERTGGSVSTLTIQRTQQEDSAVYLCASSFTGGGNTEAFFGQGTRLTVV.

This clone was observed a single time. The chain is built from TRBV7-2 and TRBJ2-7; 9 positions match TRBD1. V lost 3 bases to trimming and J lost 3 bases; unmatched junction nucleotides: 0. The germline gives CDR1 SGHTA, CDR2 FQGNSA. The CDR3 covers 13 residues. CDR3 DNA: TGTGCCAGCAGCTTGACAGGGGGCTACGAGCAGTACTTC. The encoded protein is CASSLTGGYEQYF.

The rearrangement links TRBV7-8 to TRBJ2-1; 7 bases are shared with TRBD2. Germline CDR1 is SGHVS and CDR2 is FQNEAQ. The CDR3 is made up of 14 amino acids. Trimming took 5 bases from V and 3 from J; bases not matched to a gene: 4. The CDR3 nucleotides read TGTGCCAGCAGCCCTGGGACTATCTACAATGAGCAGTTCTTC. This sequence encodes CASSPGTIYNEQFF.

The chain recombines TRBV2 with TRBJ2-3; TRBD2 matches 9 bases. The V segment lost 6 bases and the J segment 4 bases; nucleotides outside the gene matches: 11. This CDR3 has 16 amino acids. Germline CDR1 and CDR2: SNHLY and FYNNEI. Written as DNA, the CDR3 is TGTGCCAGCAGGAGGGGGCCTAGCGGGGCCTCAGATACGCAGTATTTT. This translates into CASRRGPSGASDTQYF.